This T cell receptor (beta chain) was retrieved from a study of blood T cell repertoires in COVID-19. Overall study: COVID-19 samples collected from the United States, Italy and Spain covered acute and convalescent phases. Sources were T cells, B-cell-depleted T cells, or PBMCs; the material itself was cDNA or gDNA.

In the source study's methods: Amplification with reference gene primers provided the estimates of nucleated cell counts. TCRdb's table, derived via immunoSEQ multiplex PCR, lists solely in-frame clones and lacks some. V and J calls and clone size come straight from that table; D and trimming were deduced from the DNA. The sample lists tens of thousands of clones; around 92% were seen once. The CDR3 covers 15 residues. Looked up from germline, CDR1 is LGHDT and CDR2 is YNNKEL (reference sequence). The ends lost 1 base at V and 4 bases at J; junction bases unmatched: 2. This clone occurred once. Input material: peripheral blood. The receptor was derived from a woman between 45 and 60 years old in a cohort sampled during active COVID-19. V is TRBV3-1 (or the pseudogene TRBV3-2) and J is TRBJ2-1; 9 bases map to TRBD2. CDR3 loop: CASSQGLAAYNEQFF. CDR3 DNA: TGTGCCAGCAGCCAAGGACTAGCGGCATACAATGAGCAGTTCTTC.